The rows below give T cell receptor beta chains drawn from one sample of a study of blood T cell repertoires in COVID-19. Assay: immunoSEQ multiplex PCR; the TCRdb copy retains only in-frame clones and omits some. This table has 85,000 to 120,000 clones, nearly 90% appearing once. The sample was peripheral blood. Receptor source: a middle-aged man with active COVID-19. The CDR3 runs from the conserved cysteine through the conserved F or W. The D gene is left open where the match is weak. Clone size is not always given. Where it is, it says once, few, many or a class for expanded clones.

>NA|TRBV6-5|TRBD1|TRBJ2-7|14
TGTGCCAGCAGTCGCCCGACAGGGGCAGGTGAGCAGTACTTC
CASSRPTGAGEQYF
>NA|TRBV11-2|NA|TRBJ1-5|15
TGTGCCAGCAGCTTAGATGGCAGGGGAGCTCAGCCCCAGCATTTT
CASSLDGRGAQPQHF
>few|TRBV19|NA|TRBJ1-1|13
TGTGCCAGTAGTCGTTATAGTAACACTGAAGCTTTCTTT
CASSRYSNTEAFF
>NA|TRBV19|NA|TRBJ2-1|17
TGTGCCAGTAGTGGACAGGGAGGGTTAAGTCCCCACAATGAGCAGTTCTTC
CASSGQGGLSPHNEQFF
>NA|TRBV7-2|NA|TRBJ1-4|16
TGTGCCAGCAGCTTAGGGGCCCTCAGGGGTAATGAAAAACTGTTTTTT
CASSLGALRGNEKLFF
>NA|TRBV6-1|TRBD1|TRBJ1-2|14
TGTGCCAGCAGTGATACCGGGACAGGGCTTGGCTACACCTTC
CASSDTGTGLGYTF
>NA|TRBV4-1|NA|TRBJ2-4|17
TGCGCCAGCAGCCTCCCGACAGTCTCCTCAGCCAAAAACATTCAGTACTTC
CASSLPTVSSAKNIQYF
>NA|TRBV7-2|TRBD1|TRBJ1-1|16
TGTGCCAGCAGCCCCCAACAGGGGACCCTTAACACTGAAGCTTTCTTT
CASSPQQGTLNTEAFF
>NA|TRBV5-1|NA|TRBJ1-1|15
TGCGCCAGCAGCTTGGCCGTTGGGCGAGACACTGAAGCTTTCTTT
CASSLAVGRDTEAFF
>NA|TRBV19|TRBD1|TRBJ1-3|15
TGTGCCAGTGGGAGGACAGGGTTAACGGGAAACACCATATATTTT
CASGRTGLTGNTIYF
>NA|TRBV9|TRBD2|TRBJ2-2|15
TGTGCCAGCAGCGTCCTAGCGGGGAACACCGGGGAGCTGTTTTTT
CASSVLAGNTGELFF
>many|TRBV7-8|NA|TRBJ1-6|14
TGTGCCAGCAGCCCTGGGGGCCTGACGGCACCCCTCCACTTT
CASSPGGLTAPLHF
>NA|TRBV18|TRBD1|TRBJ1-1|15
TGTGCCAGCTCACCACCGGAGGCAGGGGGGAGGGAAGCTTTCTTT
CASSPPEAGGREAFF
>NA|TRBV21-1|NA|TRBJ2-2|15
TGTGCCAGTCTTTCCCGGGGGGGCGACACCGGGGAGCTGTTTTTT
CASLSRGGDTGELFF
>NA|TRBV6-5|TRBD2|TRBJ2-7|15
TGTGCCAGTTGGTCGGGGGGGTCAGCCACGTACGAGCAGTACTTC
CASWSGGSATYEQYF
>NA|TRBV5-1|NA|TRBJ2-4|14
TGCGCCAGCAAGGAGGGTAGAGCCAAAAACATTCAGTACTTC
CASKEGRAKNIQYF
>NA|TRBV4-2|TRBD1|TRBJ2-2|16
TGTGCCAGCAGCCAATCCGGGACAGGGGGCACCGGGGAGCTGTTTTTT
CASSQSGTGGTGELFF
>medium-sized|TRBV25-1|NA|TRBJ2-7|14
TGTGCCAGCAGCAGGGTTGGTAGCTCCTACGAGCAGTACTTC
CASSRVGSSYEQYF
>few|TRBV5-1|NA|TRBJ2-5|13
TGCGCCAGCAGGGCAGGCACCCAAGAGACCCAGTACTTC
CASRAGTQETQYF
>NA|TRBV15|NA|TRBJ1-5|15
TGTGCCACCAGCAGAGCTCCGACAGACAATCAGCCCCAGCATTTT
CATSRAPTDNQPQHF
>NA|TRBV7-2|TRBD2|TRBJ2-5|16
TGTGCCAGCAGAGCTAGCGGGGGGGCTCGCGGAGAGACCCAGTACTTC
CASRASGGARGETQYF
>NA|TRBV2|TRBD2|TRBJ2-5|16
TGTGCCAGCAGTGAGGTTAGCGGGGGGGCCGGAGAGACCCAGTACTTC
CASSEVSGGAGETQYF
>NA|TRBV5-5|TRBD1|TRBJ2-1|15
TGTGCCAGCAGCTTGGGAGGGACAGGCTACAATGAGCAGTTCTTC
CASSLGGTGYNEQFF
>NA|TRBV12-5|NA|TRBJ2-2|15
TGTGCTAGTGGGGGACCTAGCGAGGGTACCGGGGAGCTGTTTTTT
CASGGPSEGTGELFF
>NA|TRBV6-6|NA|TRBJ1-6|12
TGTGCCAGTTGCCCCCAGGGTACACCCCTCCACTTT
CASCPQGTPLHF
>NA|TRBV9|TRBD1|TRBJ1-1|15
TGTGCCAGCAGCGTAGCGCCTACAGGGGGGACTGAAGCTTTCTTT
CASSVAPTGGTEAFF
>NA|TRBV3-1/TRBV3-2|NA|TRBJ2-5|17
TGTGCCAGCAGCCAAGTGCCGGGCGGGGCCTTTGCTGAGACCCAGTACTTC
CASSQVPGGAFAETQYF
>NA|TRBV7-2|NA|TRBJ2-3|14
TGTGCCAGCAGCTTAGTCGAAACGGTCCCCCACGTAGATTTT
CASSLVETVPHVDF
>NA|TRBV5-1|TRBD1|TRBJ2-6|19
TGCGCCAGCAGCGTTGGAGGACAGGGGTTGAGCTCTGGGGCCAACGTCCTGACTTTC
CASSVGGQGLSSGANVLTF
>NA|TRBV11-1|TRBD1|TRBJ1-6|15
TGTGCCAGCAGCTTAGAGGGGACAGGGAATTCACCCCTCCACTTT
CASSLEGTGNSPLHF
>NA|TRBV18|NA|TRBJ2-7|13
TGTGCCAGCTCACCACCTTCGTCCTACGAGCAGTACTTC
CASSPPSSYEQYF
>NA|TRBV11-2|NA|TRBJ1-2|13
TGTGCCAGCAGCCCAAGGGGTGGCTATGGCTACACCTTC
CASSPRGGYGYTF
>NA|TRBV6-5|NA|TRBJ2-7|12
TGTGCCAGCAGTTTTAACAGCTACGAGCAGTACTTC
CASSFNSYEQYF
>NA|TRBV9|TRBD2|TRBJ2-3|15
TGTGCCAGCAGCGTAGGCGGCGGGGGTACAGATACGCAGTATTTT
CASSVGGGGTDTQYF
>NA|TRBV20-1|TRBD1|TRBJ2-2|16
TGCAGTGCCAGTCGAAGAGGACAGGGGTCCACCGGGGAGCTGTTTTTT
CSASRRGQGSTGELFF
>NA|TRBV5-4|NA|TRBJ1-4|14
TGTGCCAGCAGTTTAGAGGGATCTAATGAAAAACTGTTTTTT
CASSLEGSNEKLFF
>NA|TRBV4-1|NA|TRBJ1-1|16
TGCGCCAGCAGCCAGTTCAGCGACAGGCCGAACACTGAAGCTTTCTTT
CASSQFSDRPNTEAFF
>NA|TRBV7-8|NA|TRBJ1-6|14
TGTGCCAGCAGCTCCTACCTGTCGGCAGGGACTTCAAACTTT
CASSSYLSAGTSNF
>NA|TRBV9|TRBD1|TRBJ2-7|14
TGTGCCAGCAGCCCGACAGGGACCACCTACGAGCAGTACTTC
CASSPTGTTYEQYF
>NA|TRBV30|TRBD1|TRBJ1-1|12
TGTGCCTGGAGGCTGGACAGGGGGTTGGCTTTCTTT
CAWRLDRGLAFF
>NA|TRBV6-6|NA|TRBJ2-7|13
TGTGCCAGCAGCCCAGGGTCTGGGTACGAGCAGTACTTC
CASSPGSGYEQYF
>NA|TRBV20-1|NA|TRBJ1-5|16
TGCAGTGCTAGTAACCGAGATAGTCCAAGCAATCAGCCCCAGCATTTT
CSASNRDSPSNQPQHF